This T cell receptor beta chain was retrieved from a study of T cells in women clearing cervical HPV infection. Study summary: Controls gave blood once infection was undetectable; cases at lesion identification. Study findings and constraints: A classifier using richness and V gene abundances reached an AUC of around 0.81. CIN3+ cases had significantly higher TCR repertoire richness than controls, but evenness did not differ.

Looked up from germline, CDR1 is DFQATT and CDR2 is SNEGSKA (reference sequence). The CDR3 loop spans 14 amino acids. The V and J ends lost 5 bases and 5 bases, in that order; junction bases with no gene match: 8. TCRdb keeps only in-frame clones here, not all; method: immunoSEQ multiplex PCR. Its table lists under 25,000 clones. Details on this clone: Its specificity is unknown. The read is 3 residues too short to cover the CDR3 end, so that end is filled in from the germline J gene.

This rearrangement joins TRBV20-1 to TRBJ2-5; 10 nucleotides align to TRBD1. The source of this sequence is a woman between 18 and 70 years old with a cervical HPV16 infection that either progressed to CIN3+ or cleared (not recorded which). The sequencing input was blood buffy coat. CDR3 sequence: CSASMTGGRETQYF. Incomplete CDR3 DNA: TGCAGTGCTTCGATGACAGGGGGCCGGGAGACC.